This T cell receptor beta chain was recorded in a study of T cell responses to AZD1222 COVID-19 vaccine. Study as a whole: Analyses pooled second doses at about 4 or about 12 weeks.

Findings of the study overall: Spike-wide coverage was observed for vaccine-associated CD4 TCRs, with dominant responses at 160-218 and 743-854. At baseline, seropositivity was found in only six or seven AZD1222 recipients. Donors were chiefly white British, with a greater number of females, and clonal diversity was perhaps underestimated.

Using immunoSEQ multiplex PCR, the repertoire was profiled, and TCRdb retains in-frame clones only, with some absent. The sample has 110,000 to 150,000 clones, roughly nine tenths seen once. This clone was found once. Its target is unknown. Deletions cut 0 bases from V and 6 bases from J, with 3 bases between. The CDR3 extends over 12 amino acids. Germline V gene sequence: CDR1 SEHNR, CDR2 FQNEAQ (reference sequence). Material: peripheral blood, obtained on day 0 of AZD1222 vaccination. The rearrangement links TRBV7-9 to TRBJ2-1; D gene unclear. This TCR derives from an adult in good health. CDR3 region: CASSLASNEQFF. The CDR3 DNA reads as TGTGCCAGCAGCTTAGCTTCCAATGAGCAGTTCTTC.